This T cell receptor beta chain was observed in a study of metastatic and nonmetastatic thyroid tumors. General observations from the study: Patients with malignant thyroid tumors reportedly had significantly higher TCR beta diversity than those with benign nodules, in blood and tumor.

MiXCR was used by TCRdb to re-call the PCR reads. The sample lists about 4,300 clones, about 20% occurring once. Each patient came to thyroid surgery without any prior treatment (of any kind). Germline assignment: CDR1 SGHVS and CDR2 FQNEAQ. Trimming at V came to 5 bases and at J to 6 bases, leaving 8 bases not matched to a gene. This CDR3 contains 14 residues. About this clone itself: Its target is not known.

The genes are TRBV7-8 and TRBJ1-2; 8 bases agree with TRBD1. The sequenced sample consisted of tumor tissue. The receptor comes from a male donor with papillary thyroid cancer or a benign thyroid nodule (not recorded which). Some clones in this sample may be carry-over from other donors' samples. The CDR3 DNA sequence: TGTGCCAGCAGCCGCCAATTACAGGGGGATGGCTACACCTTC. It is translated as CASSRQLQGDGYTF.